There are many counts of the clone carrying this T cell receptor beta chain. Its antigen is unknown. V lost 0 bases to trimming and J lost 2 bases, with 7 bases between them. Looked up from germline, CDR1 is LNHNV and CDR2 is YYDKDF (reference sequence). This CDR3 has 15 residues. CDR3 regions of TCR beta were amplified from RNA transcripts. First-round RT-PCR with HTBI primers preceded a second-round multiplex PCR. MiXCR was run by TCRdb on the multiplex PCR reads, yielding one entry per CDR3 protein. Found here are roughly 500,000 distinct CDR3 sequences, 13% to 15% of them singletons; the top ten hold approximately 9.8%. This record belongs to a study of Graves' ophthalmopathy and Graves' hyperthyroidism. Other autoimmune diseases, uncontrolled infections, pregnancy or lactation excluded patients from enrollment. Establishment of the diagnosis relied upon clinical symptoms, serum thyroxine, TRAb, thyroid ultrasound and orbital computed tomography.

Study findings and constraints: Blood contained most expanded thyroid clonotypes exceeding 0.001 frequency. Predictions made by the model for ophthalmopathy progression reached 70.59% sensitivity and approximately 72% specificity.

This chain uses TRBV15 with TRBJ2-2, with D tentatively TRBD1 (5 bases). The specimen was blood. The clonotype originates from a woman aged 25-40 years with Graves' ophthalmopathy. In DNA, the CDR3 is TGTGCCACCAGCAGAGAAGGGGTCAACACCGGGGAGCTGTTTTTT. This sequence encodes CATSREGVNTGELFF.